The clone carrying this T cell receptor beta chain was seen a few times. The target antigen is unknown. These data are taken from a study of T cell repertoires in cytomegalovirus infection. Across the whole study: In the study, CMV epitopes included recently identified HLA-C-restricted and well-studied HLA-B-restricted ones. General study results and limits: HLA-C-restricted CMV clonotypes gave the most frequent clonotype in two of eight donors.

TCRdb redid the calling of the reads with MiXCR, one entry per CDR3 protein. The repertoire consists of roughly 990,000 distinct CDR3 sequences, with about a third occurring once and the leading ten covering around 15%. V dropped 10 bases and J dropped 0 bases, with 20 bases sitting between them. CDR3 length: 16 residues. Germline CDR1 is MNHEY and CDR2 is SMNVEV (reference sequence). The TCR was taken from a human donor in good health (CMV status not recorded). Some clones in this sample may be carry-over from other donors' samples. Specimen: cultured CD8+ T cells from PBMCs, collected from culture after CMV antigen stimulation. The chain combines TRBV27 with TRBJ2-3; TRBD1 is a possible D gene (9 bases). The CDR3 here is CATGGDRVTSTDTQYF. The CDR3 DNA follows: TGTGCCACCGGGGGGGACAGGGTTACAAGCACAGATACGCAGTATTTT.